The clone carrying this TCR beta chain was counted a few times. Its target is unknown. TCRdb re-analysed the reads in MiXCR, keeping a single row per CDR3 protein. The repertoire has tens of thousands of distinct CDR3 sequences, roughly a quarter of them found once; the top ten carry approximately 51%. The CDR3 is made up of 16 amino acids. Trimming shortened V by 5 bases and J by 2 bases, and 19 bases separated the two germline ends. The germline CDR1 and CDR2 sequences are SGHTA and FQGTGA. These data come from a study of T cell repertoires in cytomegalovirus infection. On the study more broadly: Used in the study were CMV epitopes, some recently identified and HLA-C-restricted, others well-studied and HLA-B-restricted.

Study-wide findings and caveats: HLA-C-restricted, CMV-specific TCR beta clonotypes were dominant ex vivo.

The sequence came from a human donor in good health (CMV status not recorded). Some clones in this sample may be carry-over from other donors' samples. The chain combines TRBV7-3 with TRBJ2-7, with D perhaps TRBD1 or TRBD2 (7 bases each). The source material was CD8+ T cells from cultured PBMCs, sampled from culture after CMV antigen stimulation. The CDR3 DNA is TGTGCCAGCAGCCCCGGGGGGAGACAGGGTGCCTACGAGCAGTACTTC. Its protein is CASSPGGRQGAYEQYF.